Detailed here is one TCR beta chain. The protocol was immunoSEQ multiplex PCR, while the TCRdb copy is restricted to in-frame clones and leaves out a portion. This table has some 31,000 clones, approximately 86% appearing once. Treatment of the sample: randomized to nivolumab then ipilimumab (arm A) or the reverse (arm B). The V gene end was trimmed by 4 bases and the J gene end by 3 bases; junction bases not matched to a gene: 4. Germline CDR1 SNHLY, CDR2 FYNNEI. The CDR3 spans 14 residues. This entry is derived from a study of sequential checkpoint blockade in melanoma. About the study: First-line arms were nivolumab then ipilimumab, or the reverse, randomized 1:1.

The chain couples TRBV2 to TRBJ2-7, with TRBD2 matching 9 bases. This sample comprised CD8+ T cells sorted from blood (inferred from file names), obtained from a patient given nivolumab and ipilimumab in sequence. The receptor was derived from a human donor with melanoma. CDR3 loop: CASSALRGGYEQYF. The CDR3 DNA follows: TGTGCCAGCAGTGCTTTGCGGGGGGGCTACGAGCAGTACTTC.